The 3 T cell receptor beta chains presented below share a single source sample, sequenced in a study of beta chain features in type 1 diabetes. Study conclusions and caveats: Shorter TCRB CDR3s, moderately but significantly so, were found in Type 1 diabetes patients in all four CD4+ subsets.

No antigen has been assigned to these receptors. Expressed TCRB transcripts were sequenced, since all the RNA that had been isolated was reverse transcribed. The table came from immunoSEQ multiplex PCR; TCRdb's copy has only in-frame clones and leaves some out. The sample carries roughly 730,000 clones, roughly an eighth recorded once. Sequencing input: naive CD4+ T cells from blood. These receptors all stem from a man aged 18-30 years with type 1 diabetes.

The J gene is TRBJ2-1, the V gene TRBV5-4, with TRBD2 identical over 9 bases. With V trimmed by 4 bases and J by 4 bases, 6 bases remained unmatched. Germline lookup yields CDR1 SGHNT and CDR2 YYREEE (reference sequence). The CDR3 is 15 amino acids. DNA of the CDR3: TGTGCCAGCAGCGCGGAAGCGGGGGGATACAATGAGCAGTTCTTC. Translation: CASSAEAGGYNEQFF.

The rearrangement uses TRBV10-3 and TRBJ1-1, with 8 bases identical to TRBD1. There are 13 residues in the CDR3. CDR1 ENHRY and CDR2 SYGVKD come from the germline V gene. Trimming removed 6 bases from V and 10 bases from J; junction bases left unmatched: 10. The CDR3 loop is CAIRDDRGLAAFF. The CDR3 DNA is TGTGCCATCAGAGACGACAGGGGATTGGCAGCTTTCTTT.

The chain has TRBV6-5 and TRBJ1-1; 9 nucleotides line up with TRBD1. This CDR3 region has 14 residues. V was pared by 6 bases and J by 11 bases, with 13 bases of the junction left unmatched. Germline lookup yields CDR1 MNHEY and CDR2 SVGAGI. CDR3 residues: CASSSPRTGDGAFF. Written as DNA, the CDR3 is TGTGCCAGCAGCTCACCAAGGACAGGGGACGGCGCTTTCTTT.